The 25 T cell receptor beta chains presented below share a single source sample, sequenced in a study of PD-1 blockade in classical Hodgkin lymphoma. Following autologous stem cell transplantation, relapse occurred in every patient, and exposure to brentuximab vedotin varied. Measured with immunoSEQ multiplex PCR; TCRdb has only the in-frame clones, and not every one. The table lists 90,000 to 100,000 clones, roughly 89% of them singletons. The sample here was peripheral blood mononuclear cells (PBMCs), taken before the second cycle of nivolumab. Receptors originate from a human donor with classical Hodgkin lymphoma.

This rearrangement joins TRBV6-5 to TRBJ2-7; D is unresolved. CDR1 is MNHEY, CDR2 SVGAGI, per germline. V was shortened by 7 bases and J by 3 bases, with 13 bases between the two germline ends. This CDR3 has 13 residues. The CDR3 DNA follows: TGTGCCAGCACTAGAGGACCGAACTACGAGCAGTACTTC. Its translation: CASTRGPNYEQYF.

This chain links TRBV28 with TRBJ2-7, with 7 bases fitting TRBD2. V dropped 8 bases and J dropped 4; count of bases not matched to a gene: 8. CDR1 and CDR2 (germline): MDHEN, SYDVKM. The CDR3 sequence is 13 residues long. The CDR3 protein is CASGRAAGYEQYF. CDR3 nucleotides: TGTGCCAGCGGGAGGGCGGCGGGATACGAGCAGTACTTC. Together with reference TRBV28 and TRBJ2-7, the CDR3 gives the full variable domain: DVKVTQSSRYLVKRTGEKVFLECVQDMDHENMFWYRQDPGLGLRLIYFSYDVKMKEKGDIPEGYSVSREKKERFSLILESASTNQTSMYLCASGRAAGYEQYFGPGTRLTVT.

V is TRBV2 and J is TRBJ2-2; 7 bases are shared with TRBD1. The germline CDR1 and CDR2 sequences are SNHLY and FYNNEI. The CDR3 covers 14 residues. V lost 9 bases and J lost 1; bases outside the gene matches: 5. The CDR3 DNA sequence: TGTGCCAGGGGACAGTTGGGGAACACCGGGGAGCTGTTTTTT. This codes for CARGQLGNTGELFF. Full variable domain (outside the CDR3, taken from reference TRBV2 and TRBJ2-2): EPEVTQTPSHQVTQMGQEVILRCVPISNHLYFYWYRQILGQKVEFLVSFYNNEISEKSEIFDDQFSVERPDGSNFTLKIRSTKLEDSAMYFCARGQLGNTGELFFGEGSRLTVL.

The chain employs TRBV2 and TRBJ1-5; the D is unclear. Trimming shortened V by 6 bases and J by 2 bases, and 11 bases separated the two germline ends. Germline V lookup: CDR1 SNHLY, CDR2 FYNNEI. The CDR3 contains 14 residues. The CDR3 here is CASRAGGGNQPQHF. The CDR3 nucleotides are TGTGCCAGCAGGGCAGGCGGTGGCAATCAGCCCCAGCATTTT.

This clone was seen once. The CDR3 nucleotides read TGCAGTGCAGAACCCCAAGAGACCCAGTACTTC. Protein sequence: CSAEPQETQYF. The V and J genes are TRBV20-1 and TRBJ2-5, with unresolved D. Trimming cost V 6 bases and J 1 base, with 6 bases left between them. Germline CDR1 and CDR2: DFQATT and SNEGSKA (reference sequence). CDR3 length equals 11 residues.

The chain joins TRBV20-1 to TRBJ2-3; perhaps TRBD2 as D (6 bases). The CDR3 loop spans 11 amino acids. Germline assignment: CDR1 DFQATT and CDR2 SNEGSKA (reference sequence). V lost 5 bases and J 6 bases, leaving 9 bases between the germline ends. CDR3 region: CSAVAVDTQYF. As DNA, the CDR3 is TGCAGTGCTGTAGCGGTTGATACGCAGTATTTT.

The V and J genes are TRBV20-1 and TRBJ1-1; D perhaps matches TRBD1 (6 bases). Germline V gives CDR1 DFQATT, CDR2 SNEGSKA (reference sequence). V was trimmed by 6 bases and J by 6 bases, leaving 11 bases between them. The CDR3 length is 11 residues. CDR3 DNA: TGCAGTGCCGGAGGGGGGCCTGAAGCTTTCTTT. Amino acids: CSAGGGPEAFF.

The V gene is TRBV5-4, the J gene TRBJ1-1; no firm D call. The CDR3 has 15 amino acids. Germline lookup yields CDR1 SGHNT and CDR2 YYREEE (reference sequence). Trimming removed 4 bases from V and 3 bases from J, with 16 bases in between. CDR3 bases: TGTGCCAGCAGCCTACGCGGAGGGATGGACACTGAAGCTTTCTTT. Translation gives CASSLRGGMDTEAFF.

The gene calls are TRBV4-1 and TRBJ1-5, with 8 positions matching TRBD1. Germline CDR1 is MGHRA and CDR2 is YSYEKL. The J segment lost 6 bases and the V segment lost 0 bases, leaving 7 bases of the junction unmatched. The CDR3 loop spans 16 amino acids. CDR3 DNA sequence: TGCGCCAGCAGCCAAGAAATAGGCAGGGGGCTTCAGCCCCAGCATTTT. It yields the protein CASSQEIGRGLQPQHF.

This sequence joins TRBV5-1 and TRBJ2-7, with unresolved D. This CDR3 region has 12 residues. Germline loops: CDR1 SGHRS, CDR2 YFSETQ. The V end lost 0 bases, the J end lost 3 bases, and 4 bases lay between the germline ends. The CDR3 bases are TGCGCCAGCAGCTTGGGGTTCTACGAGCAGTACTTC. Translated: CASSLGFYEQYF.

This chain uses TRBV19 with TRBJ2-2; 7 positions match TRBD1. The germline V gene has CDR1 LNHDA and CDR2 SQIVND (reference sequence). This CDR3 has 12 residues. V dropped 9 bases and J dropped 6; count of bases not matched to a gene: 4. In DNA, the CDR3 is TGTGCCAGCAACGACAGGGCCGGGGAGCTGTTTTTT. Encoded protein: CASNDRAGELFF.

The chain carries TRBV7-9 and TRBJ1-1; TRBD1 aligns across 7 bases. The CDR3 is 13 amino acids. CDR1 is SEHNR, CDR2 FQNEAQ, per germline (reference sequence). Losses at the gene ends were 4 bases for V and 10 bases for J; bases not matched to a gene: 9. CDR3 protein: CASSSQGPRGAFF. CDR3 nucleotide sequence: TGTGCCAGCAGCTCACAGGGGCCTCGCGGAGCTTTCTTT.

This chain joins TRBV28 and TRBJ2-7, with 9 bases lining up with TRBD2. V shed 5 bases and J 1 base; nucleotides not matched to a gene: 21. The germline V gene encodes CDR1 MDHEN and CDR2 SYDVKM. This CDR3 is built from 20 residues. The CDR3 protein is CASSPPTYDQRGEISYEQYF. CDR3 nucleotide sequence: TGTGCCAGCAGTCCACCAACCTACGATCAGCGGGGGGAGATATCCTACGAGCAGTACTTC.

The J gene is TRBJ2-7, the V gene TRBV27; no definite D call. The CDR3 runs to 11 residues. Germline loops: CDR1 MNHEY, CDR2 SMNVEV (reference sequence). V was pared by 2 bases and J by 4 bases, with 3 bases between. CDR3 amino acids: CASSLPYEQYF. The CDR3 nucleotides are TGTGCCAGCAGTTTACCGTACGAGCAGTACTTC.

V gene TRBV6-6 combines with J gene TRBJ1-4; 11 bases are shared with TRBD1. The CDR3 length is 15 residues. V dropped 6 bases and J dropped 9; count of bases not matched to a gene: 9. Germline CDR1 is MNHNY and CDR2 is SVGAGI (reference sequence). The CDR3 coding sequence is TGTGCCAGCAGATATCTTGGGACAGGGGGACAAAAACTGTTTTTT. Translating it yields CASRYLGTGGQKLFF.

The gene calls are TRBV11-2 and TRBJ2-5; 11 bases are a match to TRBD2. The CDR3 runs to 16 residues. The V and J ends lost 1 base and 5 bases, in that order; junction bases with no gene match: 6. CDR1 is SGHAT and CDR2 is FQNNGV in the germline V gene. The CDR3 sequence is CASSLVLAGGWETQYF. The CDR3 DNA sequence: TGTGCCAGCAGCTTAGTCCTAGCGGGGGGTTGGGAGACCCAGTACTTC.

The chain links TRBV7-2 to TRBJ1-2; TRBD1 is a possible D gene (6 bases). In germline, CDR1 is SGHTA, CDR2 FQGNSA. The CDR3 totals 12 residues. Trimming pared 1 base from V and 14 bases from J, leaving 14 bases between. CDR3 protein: CASSLDRVASTF. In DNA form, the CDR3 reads TGTGCCAGCAGCTTAGACAGGGTAGCTAGTACCTTC.

CDR3 region: CARSPPGGQILEQYF. As DNA, the CDR3 is TGTGCCAGAAGCCCACCCGGGGGACAGATTCTCGAGCAGTACTTC. The chain recombines TRBV7-5 with TRBJ2-7; TRBD1 reflects the table's D call only, with no check against the DNA. TRBV7-5 is an annotated pseudogene. This CDR3 is 15 amino acids long.

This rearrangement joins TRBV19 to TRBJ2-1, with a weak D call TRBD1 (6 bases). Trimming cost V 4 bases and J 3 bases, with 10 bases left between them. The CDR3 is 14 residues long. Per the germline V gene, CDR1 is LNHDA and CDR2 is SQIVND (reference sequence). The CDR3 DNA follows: TGTGCCAGTAGTACTCGGGACAACTACAATGAGCAGTTCTTC. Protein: CASSTRDNYNEQFF.

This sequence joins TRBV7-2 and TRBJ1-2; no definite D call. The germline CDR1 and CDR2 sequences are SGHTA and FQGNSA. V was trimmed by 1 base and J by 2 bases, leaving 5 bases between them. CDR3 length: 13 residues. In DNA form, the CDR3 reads TGTGCCAGCAGCTTAGTACAGAACTATGGCTACACCTTC. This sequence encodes CASSLVQNYGYTF.

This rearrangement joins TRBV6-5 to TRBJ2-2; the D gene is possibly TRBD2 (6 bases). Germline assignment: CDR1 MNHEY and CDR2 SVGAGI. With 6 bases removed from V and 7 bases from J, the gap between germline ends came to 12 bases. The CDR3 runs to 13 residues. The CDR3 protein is CASSFEGGGELFF. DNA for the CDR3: TGTGCCAGCAGCTTCGAGGGAGGCGGGGAGCTGTTTTTT.

Here the CDR3 DNA reads TGTGCCAGCAGTTACTCTTTTCAGGGCTACGAGCAGTACTTC. Translation: CASSYSFQGYEQYF. The V call is TRBV6-5, the J call TRBJ2-7; D is possibly TRBD1 (5 bases). The CDR3 loop spans 14 amino acids. Trimming stripped 0 bases from V and 3 bases from J, with 9 bases between. Germline CDR1 is MNHEY and CDR2 is SVGAGI.

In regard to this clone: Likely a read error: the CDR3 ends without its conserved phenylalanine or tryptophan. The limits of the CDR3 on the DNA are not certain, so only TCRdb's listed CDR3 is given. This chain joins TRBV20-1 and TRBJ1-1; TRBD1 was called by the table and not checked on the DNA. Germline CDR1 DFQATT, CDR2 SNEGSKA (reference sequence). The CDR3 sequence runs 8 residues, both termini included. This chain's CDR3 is CSAPTGFL.

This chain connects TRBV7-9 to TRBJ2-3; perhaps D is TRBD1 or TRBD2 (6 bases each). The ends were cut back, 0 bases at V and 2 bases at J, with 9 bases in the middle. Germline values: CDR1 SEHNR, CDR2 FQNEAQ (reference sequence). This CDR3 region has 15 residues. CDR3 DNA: TGTGCCAGCAGCTTAGCTCGGGGGCCCACAGATACGCAGTATTTT. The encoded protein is CASSLARGPTDTQYF.

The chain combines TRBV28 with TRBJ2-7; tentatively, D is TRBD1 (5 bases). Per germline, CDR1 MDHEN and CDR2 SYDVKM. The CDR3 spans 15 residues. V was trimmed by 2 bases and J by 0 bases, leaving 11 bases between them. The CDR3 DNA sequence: TGTGCCAGCAGTTTAACAGGCCATAGCTCCTACGAGCAGTACTTC. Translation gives CASSLTGHSSYEQYF.